The entry below gives a single T cell receptor (beta chain) sequence along with its context. This table comes from immunoSEQ multiplex PCR, and its TCRdb copy is limited to in-frame clones, with some not included. The table includes roughly 240,000 clones, roughly 86% detected once. The age range of participants was roughly 18 to 90 years, with residence in 20 to 25 US areas. The record originates from a study of blood T cell repertoires in COVID-19. On the study more broadly: T cells, B-cell-depleted T cells, or PBMCs provided the cDNA or gDNA that served as material.

The sequencing sample was made of PBMCs or T cells enriched from blood (not recorded which). The receptor's source is a woman under 40 with acute COVID-19.

In DNA, the CDR3 is TGCGCCAGCAGCTTGCCCCTGATGGGGGGCGCAGGGGGCACCGGGGAGCTGTTTTTT. It specifies CASSLPLMGGAGGTGELFF. V and J are TRBV5-1 and TRBJ2-2; a weak D match, TRBD1 (7 bases). Per the germline V gene, CDR1 is SGHRS and CDR2 is YFSETQ. V lost 1 base, J lost 4 bases, and 23 bases lay in between. The CDR3 sequence is 19 residues long. The full variable domain, in which reference TRBV5-1 and TRBJ2-2 provide the parts outside the CDR3, is KAGVTQTPRYLIKTRGQQVTLSCSPISGHRSVSWYQQTPGQGLQFLFEYFSETQRNKGNFPGRFSGRQFSNSRSEMNVSTLELGDSALYLCASSLPLMGGAGGTGELFFGEGSRLTVL.